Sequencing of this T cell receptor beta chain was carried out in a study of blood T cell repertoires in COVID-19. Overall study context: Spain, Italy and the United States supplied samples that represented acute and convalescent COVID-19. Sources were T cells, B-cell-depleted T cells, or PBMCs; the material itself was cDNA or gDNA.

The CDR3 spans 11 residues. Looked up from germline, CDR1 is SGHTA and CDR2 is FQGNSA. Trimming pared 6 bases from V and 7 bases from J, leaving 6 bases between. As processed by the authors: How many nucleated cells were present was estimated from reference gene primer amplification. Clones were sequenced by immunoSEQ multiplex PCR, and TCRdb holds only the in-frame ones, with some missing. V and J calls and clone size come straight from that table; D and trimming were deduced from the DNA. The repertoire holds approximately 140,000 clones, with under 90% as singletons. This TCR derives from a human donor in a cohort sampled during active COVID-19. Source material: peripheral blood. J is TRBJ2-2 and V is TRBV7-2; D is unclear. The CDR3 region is CASSNIGELFF. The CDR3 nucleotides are TGTGCCAGCAGTAATATCGGGGAGCTGTTTTTT. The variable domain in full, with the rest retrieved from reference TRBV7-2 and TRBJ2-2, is GAGVSQSPSNKVTEKGKDVELRCDPISGHTALYWYRQSLGQGLEFLIYFQGNSAPDKSGLPSDRFSAERTGGSVSTLTIQRTQQEDSAVYLCASSNIGELFFGEGSRLTVL.